Presented here are 2 T cell receptor beta chains from one specimen sequenced in a study of cytomegalovirus exposure and HLA in healthy donors (dated by TCRdb to about 2017). Libraries were built with the immunoSEQ multiplex PCR assay. For the multiplex PCR, a mixture combining 60 forward primers for TCR Vbeta segments and 13 reverse primers for TCR Jbeta segments was used. TCRdb took this table from immuneACCESS and kept in-frame rearrangements with V and J called. Such tables lack part of the clones; where checked against another copy, unresolved V genes explain under half of the gap, and the rest is unexplained. This sample comprises approximately 55,000 clones, around 85% of them detected only once. The ten largest clones add up to 2% to 2.5% of the sample. The sequenced material came from PBMCs. These receptors came from a boy under 18 in good health and CMV-seropositive.

This chain uses TRBV5-1 with TRBJ1-1, with 9 bases aligning to TRBD1. V dropped 3 bases and J dropped 3; count of bases not matched to a gene: 3. The germline V gene encodes CDR1 SGHRS and CDR2 YFSETQ. This CDR3 region has 14 residues. CDR3 amino acids: CASSWGQGDTEAFF. The CDR3 DNA is TGCGCCAGCAGCTGGGGACAGGGAGACACTGAAGCTTTCTTT.

The CDR3: CASRDSIHYGYTF. The DNA for the CDR3 is TGTGCCAGCCGGGACAGTATCCACTATGGCTACACCTTC. The chain joins TRBV6-5 to TRBJ1-2, with 7 bases that match TRBD1. The CDR3 is 13 residues long. Per the germline V gene, CDR1 is MNHEY and CDR2 is SVGAGI. J gave up 3 bases and V 8 bases, and 6 bases lay outside the gene matches.